These T cell receptor beta chains were read from a single sample in a study of shared clonotypes between healthy human individuals. Assay: immunoSEQ multiplex PCR; the TCRdb copy retains only in-frame clones and omits some. Of approximately 1,000,000 clones in the sample, approximately 80% were seen once. Input material: memory CD4+ T cells from PBMCs. The receptors derive from a man aged 18-30 years in good health. Some clones in this sample may be carry-over from other donors' samples. Each CDR3 is given with its conserved first and last residue. A D gene is named only where the DNA matches it firmly. The size field is filled for only some rows; it gives once, few, many or a size class.

J	size	V	D	DNA	CDR3
TRBJ2-2	few	TRBV25-1	TRBD1	TGTGCCAGCAGTGAAGGGGCAGGGGGCACCGGGGAGCTGTTTTTT	CASSEGAGGTGELFF
TRBJ1-3	.	TRBV4-1	TRBD1	TGCGCCAGCAGCCAGCTCCTGACAGGGGATTGGGGCACCATATATTTT	CASSQLLTGDWGTIYF
TRBJ2-1	.	TRBV7-7	.	TGTGCCAGCAGCTCGGACGGATACAATGAGCAGTTCTTC	CASSSDGYNEQFF
TRBJ2-3	.	TRBV9	TRBD2	TGTGCCAGCAGCCCGATGACTAGCTCAGATACGCAGTATTTT	CASSPMTSSDTQYF
TRBJ2-5	.	TRBV4-3	TRBD2	TGCGCCAGCAGCCAAGATACTAGCGGGGGTGGAGAGACCCAGTACTTC	CASSQDTSGGGETQYF
TRBJ2-3	.	TRBV5-4	.	TGTGCCAGCAGCTTGGGCGGGAAAATCACAGATACGCAGTATTTT	CASSLGGKITDTQYF
TRBJ2-7	.	TRBV11-2	TRBD2	TGTGCCAGCAGCTCCGGACTAGCGGGAGGCAACGAGCAGTACTTC	CASSSGLAGGNEQYF
TRBJ2-6	.	TRBV6-1	TRBD1	TGTGCCAGCAGTGACGACAGGGTTGTCAACGTCCTGACTTTC	CASSDDRVVNVLTF
TRBJ1-1	few	TRBV19	TRBD1	TGTGCCAGTACCCTGGACAGGGGCGGAATGAACACTGAAGCTTTCTTT	CASTLDRGGMNTEAFF
TRBJ1-2	once	TRBV28	.	TGTGCCAGCAGTTCCCATAACTCCTTGCCCTCCTATGGCTACACCTTC	CASSSHNSLPSYGYTF
TRBJ1-1	few	TRBV5-1	.	TGCGCCAGCAGCTCCCACGAGCAAGGCGAAGCTTTCTTT	CASSSHEQGEAFF
TRBJ1-3	.	TRBV2	.	TGTGCCAGCACAGGGTTACTCTCTGGAAACACCATATATTTT	CASTGLLSGNTIYF
TRBJ2-2	.	TRBV5-6	TRBD2	TGTGCCAGCAGCGTACTGACTAGCGGGAGGATGACCGGGGAGCTGTTTTTT	CASSVLTSGRMTGELFF
TRBJ2-7	.	TRBV6-5	TRBD1	TGTGCCAGCAGTCAAACAGGGGGCGCCTACGAGCAGTACTTC	CASSQTGGAYEQYF
TRBJ2-5	few	TRBV7-7	TRBD1	TGTGCCAGCAGCCGAACCGGGACAGGGTCCCAAGAGACCCAGTACTTC	CASSRTGTGSQETQYF
TRBJ2-1	many	TRBV25-1	.	TGTGCCAGCAGTGGTCCACCACACTACAATGAGCAGTTCTTC	CASSGPPHYNEQFF
TRBJ1-2	.	TRBV27	.	TGTGCCAGCCGTTTAAGAGGCCAACCTAACTATGGCTACACCTTC	CASRLRGQPNYGYTF
TRBJ2-2	.	TRBV5-4	TRBD2	TGTGCCAGCAGCTTGGCGGGACTAGCGGGCACCGGGGAGCTGTTTTTT	CASSLAGLAGTGELFF
TRBJ2-7	few	TRBV27	TRBD1	TGTGCCAGCAGTTTTCTTAGGGGGCGCGCCTACGAGCAGTACTTC	CASSFLRGRAYEQYF
TRBJ1-2	.	TRBV2	.	TGTGCCAGCAGGGGCGCCGAGGGGTCGGGACCCTATGGCTACACCTTC	CASRGAEGSGPYGYTF
TRBJ2-2	.	TRBV4-1	TRBD2	TGCGCCAGCAGCCAAGAGGGAGGGTTCCCCGGGGAGCTGTTTTTT	CASSQEGGFPGELFF
TRBJ2-7	.	TRBV28	.	TGTGCCAGCAGTCCGTGGGACCGATCCTACGAGCAGTACTTC	CASSPWDRSYEQYF
TRBJ2-3	.	TRBV19	.	TGTGCCAGTAGTGACCGGAGAGGGAGGCATACGCAGTATTTT	CASSDRRGRHTQYF
TRBJ2-7	.	TRBV4-2	TRBD1	TGTGCCAGCAGCCAAGATTGGGGACAGGGGGCGCGGTACGAGCAGTACTTC	CASSQDWGQGARYEQYF
TRBJ1-5	.	TRBV18	.	TGTGCCAGCTCACCGCAAGAGGGGAGGCAGCCCCAGCATTTT	CASSPQEGRQPQHF